This TCR beta chain was obtained from a study of blood T cell repertoires in COVID-19. CDR1 is LGHDT, CDR2 YNNKEL, per germline (reference sequence). The CDR3 is 17 amino acids. V lost 4 bases and J lost 4, with 22 bases in between. This clone was seen a single time. Clones were read by immunoSEQ multiplex PCR, and TCRdb kept only the in-frame ones, dropping some. The table has more than 300,000 clones, approximately 90% seen once. V gene TRBV3-1 (or the pseudogene TRBV3-2) combines with J gene TRBJ1-1; possible D gene TRBD1, 6 bases. This receptor was obtained from a woman aged 40-49 years who had been exposed to COVID-19. Sequencing input: PBMCs or T cells enriched from blood (not recorded which). The CDR3 DNA is TGTGCCAGCAGCCTTAAAAGGGGGTCGGAAAAACGCACTGAAGCTTTCTTT. Its protein product is CASSLKRGSEKRTEAFF.